Detailed here is one T cell receptor (beta chain). Per the study methods: Reference gene primer amplification gave nucleated cell count estimates. Clones were sequenced by immunoSEQ multiplex PCR, and TCRdb holds only the in-frame ones, with some missing. V, J and clone size reflect that table, while D and trimming were determined from the DNA. Of about 220,000 clones listed, 82% are singletons. This sample stems from a study of blood T cell repertoires in COVID-19. Study information: Collection of acute and convalescent COVID-19 samples took place in the United States, Italy and Spain. Sample material is recorded as cDNA or gDNA derived from T cells, B-cell-depleted T cells, or PBMCs.

This CDR3 contains 15 residues. Germline CDR1 is LNHDA and CDR2 is SQIVND (reference sequence). Deletions cut 4 bases from V and 2 bases from J, with 14 bases between. The chain recombines TRBV19 with TRBJ1-2, with D possibly TRBD1 on 6 matching bases. The sequencing sample was made of peripheral blood. This TCR came from a woman older than 75 with acute or convalescent COVID-19. The CDR3 loop is CASSTGDTANYGYTF. CDR3 DNA sequence: TGTGCCAGTAGTACCGGGGACACGGCAAACTATGGCTACACCTTC.